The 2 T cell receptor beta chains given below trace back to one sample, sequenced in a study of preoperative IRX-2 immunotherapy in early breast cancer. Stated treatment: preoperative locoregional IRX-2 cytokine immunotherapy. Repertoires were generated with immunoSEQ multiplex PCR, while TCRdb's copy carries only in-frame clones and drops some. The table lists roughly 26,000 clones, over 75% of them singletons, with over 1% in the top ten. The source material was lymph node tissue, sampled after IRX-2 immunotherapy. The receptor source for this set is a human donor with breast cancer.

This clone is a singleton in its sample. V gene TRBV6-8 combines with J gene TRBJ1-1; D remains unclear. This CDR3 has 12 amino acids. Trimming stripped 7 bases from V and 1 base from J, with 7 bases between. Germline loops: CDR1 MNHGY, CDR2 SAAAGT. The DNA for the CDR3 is TGTGCCAGCACCTCCGCGAACACTGAAGCTTTCTTT. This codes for CASTSANTEAFF.

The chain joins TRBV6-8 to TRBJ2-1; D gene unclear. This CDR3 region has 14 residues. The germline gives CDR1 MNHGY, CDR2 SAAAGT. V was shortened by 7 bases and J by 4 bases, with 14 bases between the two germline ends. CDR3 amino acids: CASTVSDMYNEQFF. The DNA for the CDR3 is TGTGCCAGCACCGTATCCGACATGTACAATGAGCAGTTCTTC.